Each of the 12 T cell receptor beta chains below was sequenced from the same sample in a study of cytomegalovirus exposure and HLA in healthy donors. The PCR employed 60 Vbeta primers together with 13 Jbeta primers. Assay used: immunoSEQ multiplex PCR; TCRdb lists only in-frame clones, some missing. Its table lists 150,000 to 200,000 clones. The source material was PBMCs. The receptors were gathered from a woman aged 60-75 years in good health and CMV-seronegative.

In DNA, the CDR3 is TGCGCCAGCAGCTTGGGACAGCCCCCAGAGACCCAGTACTTC. It specifies CASSLGQPPETQYF. The chain is built from TRBV5-1 and TRBJ2-5; tentatively, D is TRBD1 (5 bases). With 0 bases removed from V and 4 bases from J, the gap between germline ends came to 10 bases. This CDR3 has 14 residues. Per germline, CDR1 SGHRS and CDR2 YFSETQ.

The J gene is TRBJ1-6, the V gene TRBV5-1; the match to TRBD1 covers 10 bases. This CDR3 is built from 20 residues. V trimming: 0 bases; J trimming: 7 bases; junction bases outside the gene matches: 16. In germline, CDR1 is SGHRS, CDR2 YFSETQ. CDR3 sequence reads: CASSLVVRTGGRVENSPLHF. The CDR3 nucleotides read TGCGCCAGCAGCTTGGTAGTCCGGACAGGGGGTCGGGTGGAAAATTCACCCCTCCACTTT. Variable domain in full (rest from reference TRBV5-1 and TRBJ1-6): KAGVTQTPRYLIKTRGQQVTLSCSPISGHRSVSWYQQTPGQGLQFLFEYFSETQRNKGNFPGRFSGRQFSNSRSEMNVSTLELGDSALYLCASSLVVRTGGRVENSPLHFGNGTRLTVT.

The CDR3: CASSLLYRDRGLYEQYF. The CDR3 coding sequence is TGTGCCAGCAGCTTATTGTACCGGGACAGGGGGCTCTACGAGCAGTACTTC. The chain joins TRBV7-8 to TRBJ2-7; 12 bases are shared with TRBD1. This CDR3 comprises 17 residues. CDR1 is SGHVS and CDR2 is FQNEAQ in the germline V gene. V lost 2 bases to trimming and J lost 3 bases; unmatched junction nucleotides: 8.

The J gene is TRBJ2-7, the V gene TRBV27; no definite D call. The CDR3 is 12 amino acids. Germline values: CDR1 MNHEY, CDR2 SMNVEV (reference sequence). V shed 4 bases and J shed 4 bases, with 8 bases lying between them. This CDR3 reads CASSSPRYEQYF. CDR3 coding DNA: TGTGCCAGCAGTTCCCCGCGGTACGAGCAGTACTTC.

V gene TRBV5-4 combines with J gene TRBJ2-3; 11 nucleotides match TRBD2. The CDR3 runs 17 residues. The junction had 6 bases not matched to a gene; V was cut back by 2 bases and J by 1 base. Germline V gene lookup returns CDR1 SGHNT and CDR2 YYREEE (reference sequence). The CDR3 is CASSFSGGVLRTDTQYF. The CDR3 nucleotides are TGTGCCAGCAGCTTTAGCGGGGGGGTCCTTCGCACAGATACGCAGTATTTT.

The V gene is TRBV9, the J gene TRBJ2-7, with TRBD1 matching 9 bases. The length of the CDR3 is 14 residues. Germline V gene lookup returns CDR1 SGDLS and CDR2 YYNGEE. V lost 3 bases and J lost 3; bases outside the gene matches: 4. The CDR3 spells CASSGGQGDYEQYF. The CDR3, as DNA: TGTGCCAGCAGCGGGGGACAGGGCGACTACGAGCAGTACTTC.

The J gene is TRBJ1-3, the V gene TRBV28, with 7 bases aligning to TRBD1. The CDR3 contains 15 residues. Germline CDR1 reads MDHEN; CDR2 reads SYDVKM. The V segment lost 4 bases and the J segment 4 bases; nucleotides outside the gene matches: 7. In nucleotides, the CDR3 is TGTGCCAGCAGTTCCGCCGGGACAGAGGGAAACACCATATATTTT. Protein sequence: CASSSAGTEGNTIYF.

Details on this clone: Other DNA sequences in the sample encode the same CDR3. The CDR3 DNA sequence: TGTGCCAGCAGTTTGACAGGGGCCACTGAAGCTTTCTTT. Encoded protein: CASSLTGATEAFF. V gene TRBV6-5 combines with J gene TRBJ1-1, with 8 nucleotides matching TRBD1. This CDR3 is built from 13 residues. Germline CDR1 reads MNHEY; CDR2 reads SVGAGI. V shed 4 bases and J 4 bases; nucleotides not matched to a gene: 2.

This chain connects TRBV6-5 to TRBJ1-2; 9 bases match TRBD1. The germline gives CDR1 MNHEY, CDR2 SVGAGI. The CDR3 sequence is 13 residues long. Trimming took 5 bases from V and 4 from J; bases not matched to a gene: 2. The CDR3 DNA follows: TGTGCCAGCAGTCAGACAGGGGGCTATGGCTACACCTTC. It specifies CASSQTGGYGYTF.

The V and J genes are TRBV30 and TRBJ2-7, with TRBD2 as a possible D gene (6 bases). Looked up from germline, CDR1 is GTSNPN and CDR2 is SVGIG (reference sequence). V lost 0 bases, J lost 1 base, and 13 bases lay in between. The CDR3 runs to 15 residues. CDR3 loop: CAWSVKRRGSYEQYF. CDR3 DNA sequence: TGTGCCTGGAGTGTCAAGCGACGGGGGTCCTACGAGCAGTACTTC. The complete variable domain, with remaining parts taken from reference TRBV30 and TRBJ2-7, reads SQTIHQWPATLVQPVGSPLSLECTVEGTSNPNLYWYRQAAGRGLQLLFYSVGIGQISSEVPQNLSASRPQDRQFILSSKKLLLSDSGFYLCAWSVKRRGSYEQYFGPGTRLTVT.

The V gene is TRBV20-1, the J gene TRBJ2-1, with a weak D call TRBD1 (6 bases). Between the trimmed V and J ends, which lost 1 base and 13 bases, there was a span of 11 bases. CDR3 length: 11 residues. The germline V gene has CDR1 DFQATT and CDR2 SNEGSKA (reference sequence). The chain's CDR3 is CSARGTEFQFF. Written as DNA, the CDR3 is TGCAGTGCTAGAGGGACAGAATTTCAGTTCTTC.

V and J are TRBV9 and TRBJ1-1, with a tentative D call TRBD1 (6 bases). The V end was cut by 3 bases, the J end by 11 bases, with 20 bases between. Germline V gene lookup returns CDR1 SGDLS and CDR2 YYNGEE. This CDR3 contains 14 residues. The CDR3 DNA follows: TGTGCCAGCAGCGCAGGAGGCAACAGGGCCCAGGCTTTCTTT. Amino acids: CASSAGGNRAQAFF.